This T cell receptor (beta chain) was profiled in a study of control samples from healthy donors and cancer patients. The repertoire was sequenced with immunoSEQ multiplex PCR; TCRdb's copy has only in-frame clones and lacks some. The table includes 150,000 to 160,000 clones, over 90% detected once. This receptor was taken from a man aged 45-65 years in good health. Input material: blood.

The CDR3 bases are TGTGCCAGCACCAAACGGGGGACTAGCGCTATCCTCTCCTACGAGCAGTACTTC. Translated: CASTKRGTSAILSYEQYF. The J gene is TRBJ2-7, the V gene TRBV27; 10 positions agree with TRBD2. The CDR3 has 18 amino acids. Unmatched junction bases numbered 15, after V lost 7 bases and J lost 0 bases. Germline V gene data show CDR1 as MNHEY and CDR2 as SMNVEV (reference sequence).